This T cell receptor (beta chain) was sequenced in a study of CD8 T cells in ankylosing spondylitis. Molecular-barcoded quantitative 5'-RACE produced these TCR beta libraries. MiXCR, applied by TCRdb to the 5' RACE reads, yields one record per CDR3 protein. In the table there are some 290,000 distinct CDR3 sequences, over 15% of which are singletons. Study-level points and caveats: Clones tied to disease were said to be significantly enriched in matched ankylosing spondylitis synovial fluid. For ankylosing spondylitis blood, a TCR beta motif of about eight highly homologous variants appeared characteristic.

The ends were cut back, 2 bases at V and 0 bases at J, with 5 bases in the middle. The CDR3 spans 14 residues. This clonotype was seen at least ten times. The antigen remains unidentified. This TCR derives from a male donor with ankylosing spondylitis or in good health (not recorded which). The chain uses TRBV12-3 or TRBV12-4 and TRBJ2-4; no clear D gene. Sequenced: blood, either unsorted or a sorted T cell fraction (not recorded which). The CDR3 region has the DNA TGTGCCAGCAGTTTAAGCCTAGCCAAAAACATTCAGTACTTC. Amino acids: CASSLSLAKNIQYF.